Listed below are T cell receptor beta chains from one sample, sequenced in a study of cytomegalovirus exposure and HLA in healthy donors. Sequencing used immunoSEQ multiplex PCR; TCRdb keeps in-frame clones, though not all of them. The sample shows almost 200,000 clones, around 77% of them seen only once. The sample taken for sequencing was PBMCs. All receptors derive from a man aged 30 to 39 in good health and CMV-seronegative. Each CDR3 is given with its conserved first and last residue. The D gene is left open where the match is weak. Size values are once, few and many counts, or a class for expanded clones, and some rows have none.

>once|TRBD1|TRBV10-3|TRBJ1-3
CAISQDRGPGNTIYF
TGTGCCATCAGCCAAGACAGGGGGCCTGGAAACACCATATATTTT
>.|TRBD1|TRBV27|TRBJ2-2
CASSPLDRGFTGELFF
TGTGCCAGCAGTCCGCTGGACAGGGGGTTCACCGGGGAGCTGTTTTTT
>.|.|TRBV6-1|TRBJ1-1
CASTSSYGSTEAFF
TGTGCCAGCACCTCCTCCTATGGGAGCACTGAAGCTTTCTTT
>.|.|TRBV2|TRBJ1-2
CASSELRGLGYGYTF
TGTGCCAGCAGTGAACTGCGGGGTTTAGGCTATGGCTACACCTTC
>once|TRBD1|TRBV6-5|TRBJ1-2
CASRGGQGHGYTF
TGTGCCAGCAGGGGGGGACAGGGTCATGGCTACACCTTC
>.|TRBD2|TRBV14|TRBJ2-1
CASTGTSGRQFF
TGTGCCAGCACCGGGACTAGCGGGAGGCAGTTCTTC
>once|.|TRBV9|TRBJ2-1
CASSVERWESNEQFF
TGTGCCAGCAGCGTAGAGAGATGGGAGTCCAATGAGCAGTTCTTC
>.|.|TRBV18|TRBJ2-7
CASSPGQVSYEQYF
TGTGCCAGCTCACCAGGGCAGGTTTCCTACGAGCAGTACTTC
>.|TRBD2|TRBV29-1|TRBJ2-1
CSVDGGASSYNEQFF
TGCAGCGTTGACGGGGGGGCCTCCTCCTACAATGAGCAGTTCTTC
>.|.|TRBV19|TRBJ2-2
CASTVRSTGELFF
TGTGCCAGTACTGTGAGGAGCACCGGGGAGCTGTTTTTT
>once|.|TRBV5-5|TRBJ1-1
CASSLAVNTEAFF
TGTGCCAGCAGCTTGGCGGTGAACACTGAAGCTTTCTTT
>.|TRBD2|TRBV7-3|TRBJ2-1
CASSLGLAGLPYEQFF
TGTGCCAGCAGCTTAGGGCTAGCGGGGCTTCCCTATGAGCAGTTCTTC
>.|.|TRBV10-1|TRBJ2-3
CASSESRGIGDTQYF
TGCGCCAGCAGTGAGTCGAGAGGGATCGGAGATACGCAGTATTTT
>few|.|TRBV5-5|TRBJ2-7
CASSLGELGYEQYF
TGTGCCAGCAGCTTGGGTGAGCTAGGCTACGAGCAGTACTTC
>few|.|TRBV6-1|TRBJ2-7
CASSNTGISYEQYF
TGTGCCAGCAGTAACACAGGGATCTCCTACGAGCAGTACTTC
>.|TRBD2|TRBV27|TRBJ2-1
CASSWTSGTWSSYNEQFF
TGTGCCAGCAGTTGGACTAGCGGGACCTGGAGCTCCTACAATGAGCAGTTCTTC
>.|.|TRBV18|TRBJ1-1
CASSDRSITEAFF
TGTGCCAGCTCCGACAGGTCGATCACTGAAGCTTTCTTT
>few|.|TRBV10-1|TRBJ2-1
CASSESQGLSYNEQFF
TGCGCCAGCAGTGAATCCCAGGGGCTATCCTACAATGAGCAGTTCTTC
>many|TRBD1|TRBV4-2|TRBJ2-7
CASSQAQGQDIYEQYF
TGTGCCAGCAGCCAAGCGCAGGGACAGGACATCTACGAGCAGTACTTC
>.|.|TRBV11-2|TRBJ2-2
CASSRGNTGELFF
TGTGCCAGCAGCAGGGGGAACACCGGGGAGCTGTTTTTT
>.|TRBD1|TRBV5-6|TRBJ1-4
CASSPDRSWANEKLFF
TGTGCCAGCAGCCCGGACAGGTCTTGGGCTAATGAAAAACTGTTTTTT
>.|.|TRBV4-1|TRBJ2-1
CASSQSPSSYNEQFF
TGCGCCAGCAGCCAGAGCCCGAGCTCCTACAATGAGCAGTTCTTC
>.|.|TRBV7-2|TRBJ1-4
CASSLADRIGKLFF
TGTGCCAGCAGCTTAGCGGACAGAATCGGAAAACTGTTTTTT
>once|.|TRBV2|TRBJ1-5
CASTGANQPQHF
TGTGCCAGCACAGGGGCCAATCAGCCCCAGCATTTT
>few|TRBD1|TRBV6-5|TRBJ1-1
CASSYWTGGTEAFF
TGTGCCAGCAGTTATTGGACAGGCGGCACTGAAGCTTTCTTT
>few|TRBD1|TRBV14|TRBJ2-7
CASSPRGGRAYEQYF
TGTGCCAGCAGCCCCCGAGGGGGCCGGGCCTACGAGCAGTACTTC
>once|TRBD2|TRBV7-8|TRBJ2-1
CASRAAGREGSYNEQFF
TGTGCCAGCAGGGCGGCCGGGCGGGAGGGTTCCTACAATGAGCAGTTCTTC
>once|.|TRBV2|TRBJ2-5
CASSNEQGQQETQYF
TGTGCCAGCAGTAACGAACAGGGACAACAAGAGACCCAGTACTTC
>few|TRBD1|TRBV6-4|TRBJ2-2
CASSDRTGDTGELFF
TGTGCCAGCAGTGATAGGACAGGCGACACCGGGGAGCTGTTTTTT
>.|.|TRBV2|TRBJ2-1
CASSGRFSYNEQFF
TGTGCCAGCAGTGGGCGGTTCTCCTACAATGAGCAGTTCTTC
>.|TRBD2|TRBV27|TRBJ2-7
CASSPWGGGTYEQYF
TGTGCCAGCAGTCCCTGGGGGGGAGGGACCTACGAGCAGTACTTC
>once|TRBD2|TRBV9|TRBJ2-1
CASSPGTSGYNEQFF
TGTGCCAGCAGTCCCGGGACTAGCGGATACAATGAGCAGTTCTTC
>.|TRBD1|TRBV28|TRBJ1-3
CASSLQQGVGSGNTIYF
TGTGCCAGCAGTTTACAACAGGGGGTCGGCTCTGGAAACACCATATATTTT
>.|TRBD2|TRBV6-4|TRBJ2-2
CASRLAGGDTGELFF
TGTGCCAGCAGATTAGCGGGAGGGGACACCGGGGAGCTGTTTTTT
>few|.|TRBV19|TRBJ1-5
CASSIGGQSNQPQHF
TGTGCCAGTAGTATAGGAGGACAGTCCAATCAGCCCCAGCATTTT
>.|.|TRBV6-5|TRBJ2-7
CASSRRGYEQYF
TGTGCCAGCAGCCGACGGGGCTACGAGCAGTACTTC
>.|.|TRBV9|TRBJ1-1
CASSVAGGHTEAFF
TGTGCCAGCAGCGTAGCGGGGGGGCACACTGAAGCTTTCTTT
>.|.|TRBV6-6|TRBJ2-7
CASSYSRQGYEQYF
TGTGCCAGCAGTTACTCGAGGCAGGGGTACGAGCAGTACTTC
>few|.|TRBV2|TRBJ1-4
CASSYAAGKNEKLFF
TGTGCCAGCAGCTACGCGGCAGGGAAAAATGAAAAACTGTTTTTT
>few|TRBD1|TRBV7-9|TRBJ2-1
CASSVTGTGQDDNEQFF
TGTGCCAGCAGCGTAACGGGGACGGGACAGGACGACAATGAGCAGTTCTTC